This note documents a single TCR beta chain sequence. Its antigen is currently unknown. The data stem from a study of T cell responses to AZD1222 COVID-19 vaccine. Study findings and constraints: Just five or six AZD1222 recipients were seropositive at baseline. A mostly white British donor set with more females was recruited, and clonal diversity was possibly underestimated.

Profiling relied on immunoSEQ multiplex PCR, and the TCRdb table lists in-frame clones only, not all of them. The sample records over 150,000 clones, 80% to 90% being singletons. Germline V lookup: CDR1 MNHEY, CDR2 SVGAGI. The CDR3 contains 13 residues. The V gene lost 4 bases and the J gene lost 5 bases, with 9 bases spanning the gap. The chain uses TRBV6-5 and TRBJ1-5; D is uncertain. This clonotype originated in an adult in good health. The material was peripheral blood, obtained on day 0 of MenACWY control vaccination. For the CDR3, the DNA is TGTGCCAGCAGTTGGGGTCGGGATCAGCCCCAGCATTTT. Translating it yields CASSWGRDQPQHF.